This is a list of T cell receptor beta chains from one sample in a study of shared clonotypes between healthy human individuals. The table came from immunoSEQ multiplex PCR; TCRdb's copy has only in-frame clones and leaves some out. The sample records millions of clones, roughly 96% being singletons. The sequenced sample was naive CD4+ T cells sorted from blood. The receptors shown here come from a man aged 18 to 29 in good health. The conserved cysteine and the conserved F or W are not part of the CDR3 here. D genes are given only for firm matches.

TRBJ1-5 TRBV7-9 14 TRBD1 ASSQYPRDRVPPQH
TRBJ1-2 TRBV19 14 TRBD1 ASSIPQGAGTYGYT
TRBJ2-3 TRBV15 13 . ATSRDSGRTDTQY
TRBJ2-1 TRBV29-1 14 TRBD2 SVESLGGVSYNEQF
TRBJ2-7 TRBV6-5 12 TRBD1 ASSYSVRGHEQY
TRBJ1-3 TRBV27 11 . ASRPVSGNTIY
TRBJ1-2 TRBV4-2 12 TRBD1 ASSPDRGNYGYT
TRBJ2-6 TRBV10-3 12 . AISDGVGANVLT
TRBJ1-5 TRBV10-3 13 . AISESLSLDQPQH
TRBJ2-7 TRBV5-1 11 . ASSLDGSYEQY
TRBJ2-2 TRBV4-3 15 . ASSQPTGVGYTGELF
TRBJ2-7 TRBV7-2 12 . ASSPGRISYEQY
TRBJ1-5 TRBV7-8 13 TRBD1 ASSFGTVVNQPQH
TRBJ1-4 TRBV5-4 12 TRBD1 ASSRGQSNEKLF
TRBJ2-5 TRBV10-2 11 TRBD1 ASSRQGVETQY
TRBJ2-2 TRBV2 13 . ASSPRGRITGELF
TRBJ2-2 TRBV9 13 . ASSPRMLVTGELF
TRBJ2-7 TRBV10-3 12 . AISESARSYEQY
TRBJ1-6 TRBV10-3 14 . AIRAGSDSYNSPLH
TRBJ1-4 TRBV5-1 13 . ASSLFGQTNEKLF
TRBJ1-5 TRBV15 13 . ATSGSKSPSGAQH
TRBJ2-1 TRBV7-7 11 TRBD2 ASSQGLAGEQF
TRBJ2-5 TRBV5-6 14 TRBD2 ASSHRGGASPETQY
TRBJ1-6 TRBV19 14 . ASSMRQNIYNSPLH
TRBJ1-2 TRBV7-2 13 TRBD1 ASSPDRGQWYGYT
TRBJ2-1 TRBV30 18 TRBD2 AWSQRTSVEWASSYNEQF
TRBJ1-2 TRBV30 10 . AWSGEYYGYT
TRBJ1-1 TRBV5-1 12 . ASSLALGDTEAF
TRBJ2-7 TRBV13 12 . ASSLEQGPYEQY
TRBJ2-7 TRBV2 9 TRBD2 ASRGGSEQY
TRBJ2-7 TRBV18 12 TRBD2 ASSLTSGIGEQY
TRBJ2-1 TRBV7-3 14 TRBD2 ASTSEGLAGYNEQF
TRBJ2-4 TRBV2 10 . ASSGNENIQY
TRBJ2-1 TRBV19 13 TRBD2 ASSKSSGRADEQF
TRBJ2-6 TRBV5-6 16 TRBD1 ASSLSGQRPSGANVLT
TRBJ2-5 TRBV7-3 10 TRBD1 ARTGGEETQY
TRBJ2-7 TRBV5-1 13 TRBD1 ASSSRPGQTYEQY
TRBJ2-7 TRBV27 11 . ASSIQGTAGQY
TRBJ1-6 TRBV7-3 11 . ASSIYRNSPLH
TRBJ2-5 TRBV7-2 15 TRBD2 ASRGSRGLAGWGTQY
TRBJ2-6 TRBV25-1 14 . ASSARGLTGANVLT
TRBJ1-2 TRBV28 11 TRBD1 ASFDRGNYGYT
TRBJ2-2 TRBV10-1 11 . ASSERPTGELF
TRBJ1-1 TRBV28 12 . ASSLSGADTEAF
TRBJ2-7 TRBV11-2 14 TRBD1 ASSLGGRGPSYEQY
TRBJ1-1 TRBV2 11 . ASSGYTGAEAF
TRBJ2-2 TRBV15 14 . ATSRDSLGAAGELF
TRBJ1-6 TRBV6-1 12 . ASSEGTRGSPLH
TRBJ2-3 TRBV5-1 12 TRBD2 ASRSGDSTDTQY
TRBJ2-2 TRBV18 12 . ASSGTKNTGELF
TRBJ1-1 TRBV11-2 13 . ASSPRVGENTEAF
TRBJ2-5 TRBV7-2 13 TRBD1 ASSTSGTVTRTQY
TRBJ2-7 TRBV28 12 . ASCTTGSAYEQY
TRBJ1-6 TRBV5-1 14 . ASSLEGSSYNSPLH
TRBJ1-6 TRBV9 12 . ASSVEGKGSPLH
TRBJ2-2 TRBV4-1 16 TRBD2 ASSRPTSGRGRTGELF
TRBJ2-1 TRBV6-5 11 TRBD2 ASTAGVGNEQF
TRBJ2-3 TRBV5-1 14 TRBD2 ASSLVKSSGGSTQY
TRBJ1-2 TRBV5-1 16 . ASSFGFSGGQIDYGYT